This T cell receptor (beta chain) is drawn from a study of blood T cell repertoires in COVID-19. Sequenced by immunoSEQ multiplex PCR; TCRdb stores in-frame clones only, minus some. This table holds a few hundred thousand clones, about 87% found once. Two negative PCRs, clearance, or symptom resolution characterized the recovered Cohort 3 donors. The sequenced material came from PBMCs or T cells enriched from blood (not recorded which). The sequence was collected from a woman in her forties or fifties who had recovered from COVID-19.

For the CDR3, the DNA is TGTGCCACCAGCGTCGGTCGGGAGTTTGACGAGCAGTACTTC. Its protein product is CATSVGREFDEQYF. The V gene is TRBV24-1, the J gene TRBJ2-7, with D maybe TRBD2 (6 bases). Germline V CDR1 and CDR2: KGHDR, SFDVKD. Trimming pared 7 bases from V and 5 bases from J, leaving 17 bases between. This CDR3 is 14 amino acids long.